The next 12 T cell receptor beta chains were all read from a single sample in a study of beta chain features in type 1 diabetes. TCRB transcripts that were expressed got sequenced, as all of the isolated RNA had been reverse transcribed. The protocol was immunoSEQ multiplex PCR, while the TCRdb copy is restricted to in-frame clones and leaves out a portion. The sample shows roughly 370,000 clones, roughly 13% of them seen only once. The specimen was naive CD4+ T cells from blood. The origin of the receptors is a man younger than 40 in good health.

The V and J genes are TRBV6-5 and TRBJ1-5; 7 bases are a match to TRBD1. The CDR3 length is 15 residues. Germline V gives CDR1 MNHEY, CDR2 SVGAGI. Germline trimming cut 5 bases from V and 4 bases from J; bases unmatched to any gene: 8. The CDR3 sequence: CASSNGQTGNQPQHF. For the CDR3, the DNA is TGTGCCAGCAGTAATGGGCAGACAGGGAATCAGCCCCAGCATTTT.

This clone has more than one count but fewer than ten. The chain couples TRBV9 to TRBJ2-5; D is unresolved. Trimming pared 3 bases from V and 5 bases from J, leaving 11 bases between. Per germline, CDR1 SGDLS and CDR2 YYNGEE. This CDR3 comprises 13 residues. CDR3 in DNA: TGTGCCAGCAGCGCCAGGTCGTGGGAGACCCAGTACTTC. It is translated as CASSARSWETQYF.

This sequence joins TRBV4-2 and TRBJ2-6, with 7 bases matching TRBD1. The CDR3 is 20 residues long. With 1 base clipped from V and 0 bases from J, the junction kept 12 bases outside the gene matches. The germline V gene has CDR1 LGHNA and CDR2 YNFKEQ. The CDR3 bases are TGTGCCAGCAGCCAAGCTGCGGTGGGGACAGTTCCCTCTGGGGCCAACGTCCTGACTTTC. It specifies CASSQAAVGTVPSGANVLTF.

This clone was seen more than once but under ten times. V gene TRBV25-1 combines with J gene TRBJ1-1; 7 positions agree with TRBD1. The CDR3 has 14 amino acids. In germline, CDR1 is MGHDK, CDR2 SYGVNS. The V segment lost 4 bases and the J segment 1 base; nucleotides outside the gene matches: 3. The CDR3 loop is CASSVTGTNTEAFF. For the CDR3, the DNA is TGTGCCAGCAGTGTGACAGGGACGAACACTGAAGCTTTCTTT.

The gene calls are TRBV14 and TRBJ1-1; D perhaps matches TRBD1 (6 bases). The V end was cut by 6 bases, the J end by 6 bases, with 17 bases between. Germline V gene lookup returns CDR1 SGHDN and CDR2 FVKESK. CDR3 length: 14 amino acids. Here the CDR3 reads CASSQRTAMPEAFF. In DNA, the CDR3 is TGTGCCAGCAGTCAAAGGACAGCTATGCCTGAAGCTTTCTTT.

The V and J genes are TRBV5-4 and TRBJ2-5, with D unclear. Trimming took 0 bases from V and 1 from J, leaving 10 bases between them. The CDR3 covers 15 residues. Germline V gene lookup returns CDR1 SGHNT and CDR2 YYREEE (reference sequence). The CDR3, as DNA: TGTGCCAGCAGCTTGGTTCAAGTGGGCCAAGAGACCCAGTACTTC. It codes for CASSLVQVGQETQYF.

This clone was observed a handful of times. This chain joins TRBV10-3 and TRBJ2-7, with D perhaps matching TRBD2 (6 bases). The CDR3 is 14 residues long. The germline gives CDR1 ENHRY, CDR2 SYGVKD. CDR3: CATRRFLEGSEQYV. DNA for the CDR3: TGTGCAACAAGGAGGTTCCTGGAGGGTTCCGAGCAGTACGTC.

This clone was observed a handful of times. V gene TRBV14 combines with J gene TRBJ1-2; tentative D call: TRBD1 (6 bases). This CDR3 comprises 13 residues. The ends were cut back, 4 bases at V and 7 bases at J, with 13 bases in the middle. Germline lookup yields CDR1 SGHDN and CDR2 FVKESK. CDR3 nucleotides: TGTGCCAGCAGCCGACGACAGGCTGCTGGCTACACCTTC. This sequence encodes CASSRRQAAGYTF.

V gene TRBV7-2 combines with J gene TRBJ1-1; no definite D call. This CDR3 comprises 13 residues. V was cut by 1 base and J by 4 bases, with 7 bases left in between. Germline V gene data show CDR1 as SGHTA and CDR2 as FQGNSA. Here the CDR3 reads CASSLEQITEAFF. The CDR3 DNA reads TGTGCCAGCAGCTTAGAACAAATCACTGAAGCTTTCTTT.

This clone turned up a few times. The V gene is TRBV28, the J gene TRBJ2-7; D unresolved. The CDR3 consists of 13 residues. From germline, CDR1 is MDHEN and CDR2 SYDVKM. The germline V and J ends were trimmed by 6 bases and 4 bases, with 13 bases remaining between them. The DNA of the CDR3 is TGTGCCAGCAGCCATGGACGGCTATACGAGCAGTACGTC. Its translation is CASSHGRLYEQYV.

A few counts support this clone. The chain joins TRBV7-2 to TRBJ2-1; D is unclear. V was pared by 3 bases and J by 5 bases, with 8 bases between. The CDR3 length is 13 residues. Germline V gives CDR1 SGHTA, CDR2 FQGNSA. CDR3 bases: TGTGCCAGCAGCTTCCGTGGGAACAATGAGCAGTTCTTC. This encodes CASSFRGNNEQFF.

This clone has more than one count but fewer than ten. The chain recombines TRBV5-1 with TRBJ2-1; tentative D call: TRBD2 (5 bases). Germline assignment: CDR1 SGHRS and CDR2 YFSETQ. Deletions cut 4 bases from V and 10 bases from J, with 21 bases between. The CDR3 is 15 amino acids. In DNA form, the CDR3 reads TGCGCCAGCAGCCAGGACTCCAGAATTCGAGAGGAGCAGTTCTTC. It specifies CASSQDSRIREEQFF.